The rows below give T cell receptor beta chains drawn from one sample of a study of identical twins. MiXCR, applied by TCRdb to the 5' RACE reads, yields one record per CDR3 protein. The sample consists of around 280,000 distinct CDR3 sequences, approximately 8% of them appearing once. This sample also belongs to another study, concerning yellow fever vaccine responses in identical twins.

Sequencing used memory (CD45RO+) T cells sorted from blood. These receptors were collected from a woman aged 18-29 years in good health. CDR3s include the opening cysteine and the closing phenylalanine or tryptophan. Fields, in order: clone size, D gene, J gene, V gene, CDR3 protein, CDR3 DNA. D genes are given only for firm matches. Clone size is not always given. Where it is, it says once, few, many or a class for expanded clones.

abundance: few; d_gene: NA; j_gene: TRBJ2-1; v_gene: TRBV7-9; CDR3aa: CASSFSAGSYNEQFF; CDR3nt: TGTGCCAGCAGCTTCTCAGCGGGCTCCTACAATGAGCAGTTCTTC
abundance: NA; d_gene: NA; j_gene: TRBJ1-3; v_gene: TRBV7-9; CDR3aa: CASSLLRGGGNTIYF; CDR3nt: TGTGCCAGCAGCTTATTACGGGGCGGTGGAAACACCATATATTTT
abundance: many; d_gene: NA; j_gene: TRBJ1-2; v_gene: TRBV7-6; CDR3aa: CASSSQGLYGYTF; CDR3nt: TGTGCCAGCAGCAGCCAGGGACTCTATGGCTACACCTTC
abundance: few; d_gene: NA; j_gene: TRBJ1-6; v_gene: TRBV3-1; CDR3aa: CASSQDPRGANNSPLHF; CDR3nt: TGTGCCAGCAGCCAAGATCCCAGGGGCGCGAATAATTCACCCCTCCACTTT
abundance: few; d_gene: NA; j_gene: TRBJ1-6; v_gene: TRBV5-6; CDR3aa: CASSRQDSYSPLHF; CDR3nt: TGTGCCAGCAGCAGACAGGACAGCTATTCACCCCTCCACTTT
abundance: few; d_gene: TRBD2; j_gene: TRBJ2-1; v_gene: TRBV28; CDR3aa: CASSFLTGRGSYNEQFF; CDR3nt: TGTGCCAGCAGTTTCCTAACGGGGAGGGGCTCCTACAATGAGCAGTTCTTC
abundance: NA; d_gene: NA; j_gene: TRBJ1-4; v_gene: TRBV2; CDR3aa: CASSGADIATNEKLFF; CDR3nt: TGTGCCAGCAGTGGAGCTGACATAGCTACTAATGAAAAACTGTTTTTT
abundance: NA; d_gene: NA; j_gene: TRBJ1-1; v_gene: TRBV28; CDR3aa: CASSSTTGSTEAFF; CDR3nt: TGTGCCAGCAGTTCGACCACAGGGTCCACTGAAGCTTTCTTT
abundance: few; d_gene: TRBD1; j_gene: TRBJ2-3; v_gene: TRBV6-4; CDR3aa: CASSTGDGADTQYF; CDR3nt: TGTGCCAGCAGCACAGGGGATGGGGCAGATACGCAGTATTTT
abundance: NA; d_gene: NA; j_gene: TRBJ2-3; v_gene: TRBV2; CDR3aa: CASSGVVRDTQYF; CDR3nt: TGTGCCAGCAGTGGAGTGGTCAGAGATACGCAGTATTTT
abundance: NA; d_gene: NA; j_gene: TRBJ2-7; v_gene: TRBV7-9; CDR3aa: CASSPEVYEQYF; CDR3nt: TGTGCCAGCAGCCCCGAAGTCTACGAGCAGTACTTC
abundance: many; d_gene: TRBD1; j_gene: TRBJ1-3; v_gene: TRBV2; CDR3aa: CASSGRDRGSGNTIYF; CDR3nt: TGTGCCAGCAGTGGGAGGGACAGGGGATCAGGAAACACCATATATTTT
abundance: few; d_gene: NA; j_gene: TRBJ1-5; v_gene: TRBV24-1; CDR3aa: CATSGRQSGNQPQHF; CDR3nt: TGTGCCACCAGTGGCCGACAATCGGGCAATCAGCCCCAGCATTTT
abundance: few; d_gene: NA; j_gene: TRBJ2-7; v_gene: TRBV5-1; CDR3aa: CASSLISDSASYEQYF; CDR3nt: TGCGCCAGCAGCTTGATTTCTGACAGCGCCTCCTACGAGCAGTACTTC
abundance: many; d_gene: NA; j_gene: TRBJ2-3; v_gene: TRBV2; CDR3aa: CASTERGGFADTQYF; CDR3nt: TGTGCCAGCACCGAGAGAGGGGGATTTGCAGATACGCAGTATTTT
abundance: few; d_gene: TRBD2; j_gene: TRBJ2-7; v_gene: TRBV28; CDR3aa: CASSSSPGGGLAGRYEQYF; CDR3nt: TGTGCCAGCAGTTCGAGCCCTGGGGGGGGACTAGCGGGAAGGTACGAGCAGTACTTC
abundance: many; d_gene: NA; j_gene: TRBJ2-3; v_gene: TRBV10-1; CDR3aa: CASSAGLYTDTQYF; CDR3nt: TGCGCCAGCAGCGCCGGGCTCTACACAGATACGCAGTATTTT
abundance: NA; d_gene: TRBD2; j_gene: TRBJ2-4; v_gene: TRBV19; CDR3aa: CASSPLIAGGGYIQYF; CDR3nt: TGTGCCAGTAGTCCCCTGATAGCGGGAGGAGGGTACATTCAGTACTTC
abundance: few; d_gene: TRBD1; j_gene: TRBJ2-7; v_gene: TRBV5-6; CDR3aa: CASTPRDSPYEQYF; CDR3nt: TGTGCCAGCACCCCCCGGGACAGCCCCTACGAGCAGTACTTC
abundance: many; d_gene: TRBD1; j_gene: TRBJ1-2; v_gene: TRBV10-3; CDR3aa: CAISSGQGDYGYTF; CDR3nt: TGTGCCATCAGCTCCGGACAGGGCGACTATGGCTACACCTTC
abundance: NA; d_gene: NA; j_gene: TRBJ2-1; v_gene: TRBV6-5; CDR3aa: CASSYGGGPYNEQFF; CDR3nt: TGTGCCAGCAGTTACGGGGGAGGCCCCTACAATGAGCAGTTCTTC
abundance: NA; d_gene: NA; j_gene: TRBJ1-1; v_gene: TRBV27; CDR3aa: CASSWGNRGVTEAFF; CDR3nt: TGTGCCAGCAGTTGGGGCAACCGAGGGGTCACTGAAGCTTTCTTT
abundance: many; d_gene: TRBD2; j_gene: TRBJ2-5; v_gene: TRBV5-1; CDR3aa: CATQTGSGGEETQYF; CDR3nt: TGCGCCACCCAGACCGGATCGGGGGGGGAAGAGACCCAGTACTTC
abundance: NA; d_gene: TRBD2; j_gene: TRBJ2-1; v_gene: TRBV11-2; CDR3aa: CASIATSGVWTPHGEQFF; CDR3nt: TGTGCCAGCATCGCGACTAGCGGGGTCTGGACGCCCCATGGGGAGCAGTTCTTC
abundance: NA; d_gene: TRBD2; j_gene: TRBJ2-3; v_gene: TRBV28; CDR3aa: CASSSSGRNTDTQYF; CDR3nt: TGTGCCAGCAGTTCTAGCGGGAGAAACACAGATACGCAGTATTTT
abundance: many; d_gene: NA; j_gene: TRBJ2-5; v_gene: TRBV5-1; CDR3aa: CASSLGGLGQETQYF; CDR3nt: TGCGCCAGCAGCTTGGGCGGATTGGGACAAGAGACCCAGTACTTC
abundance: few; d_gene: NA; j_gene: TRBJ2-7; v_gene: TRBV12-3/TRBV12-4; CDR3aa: CASSSSSNLRAGGEQYF; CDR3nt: TGTGCCAGCAGTTCGAGCTCTAACCTCAGGGCTGGCGGCGAGCAGTACTTC
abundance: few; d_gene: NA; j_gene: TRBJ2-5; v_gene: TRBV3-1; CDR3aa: CASSQVPGLQETQYF; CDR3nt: TGTGCCAGCAGCCAAGTTCCGGGACTCCAAGAGACCCAGTACTTC
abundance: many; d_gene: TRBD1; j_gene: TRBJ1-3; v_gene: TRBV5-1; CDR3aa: CASSMGTGSGNTIYF; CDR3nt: TGCGCCAGCAGCATGGGGACAGGGTCTGGAAACACCATATATTTT
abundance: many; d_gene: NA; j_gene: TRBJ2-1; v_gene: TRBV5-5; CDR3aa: CASSLLVGDGQFF; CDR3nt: TGTGCCAGCAGCTTGCTCGTGGGGGATGGGCAGTTCTTC
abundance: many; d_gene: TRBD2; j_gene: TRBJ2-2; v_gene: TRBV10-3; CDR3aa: CAISESTSGYTGELFF; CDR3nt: TGTGCCATCAGTGAGTCGACTAGCGGATACACCGGGGAGCTGTTTTTT
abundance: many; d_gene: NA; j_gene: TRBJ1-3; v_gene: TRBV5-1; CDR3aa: CASSTAGGNGNTIYF; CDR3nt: TGCGCCAGCAGCACGGCCGGCGGGAACGGAAACACCATATATTTT
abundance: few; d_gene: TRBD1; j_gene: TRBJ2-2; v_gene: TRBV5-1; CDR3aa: CASSLGWTGPGSGELFF; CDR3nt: TGCGCCAGCAGCTTGGGGTGGACAGGGCCGGGTTCCGGGGAGCTGTTTTTT
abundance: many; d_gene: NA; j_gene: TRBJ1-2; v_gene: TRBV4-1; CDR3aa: CASSQDQGTYGYTF; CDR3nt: TGCGCCAGCAGCCAAGATCAAGGGACCTATGGCTACACCTTC
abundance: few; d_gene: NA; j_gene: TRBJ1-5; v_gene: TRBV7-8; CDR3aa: CASSLAEGISQPQHF; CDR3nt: TGTGCCAGCAGCTTAGCTGAAGGTATCAGTCAGCCCCAGCATTTT
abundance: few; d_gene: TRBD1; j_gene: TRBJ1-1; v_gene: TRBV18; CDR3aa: CASSGTGDSTEAFF; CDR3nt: TGTGCCAGCTCAGGGACAGGGGATTCCACTGAAGCTTTCTTT
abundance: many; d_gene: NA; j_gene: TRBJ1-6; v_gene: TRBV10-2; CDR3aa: CASSESTQEWGSPLHF; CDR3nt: TGCGCCAGCAGTGAGTCGACGCAGGAATGGGGTTCACCCCTCCACTTT
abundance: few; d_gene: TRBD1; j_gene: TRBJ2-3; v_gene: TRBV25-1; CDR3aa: CASSDTQTGATQYF; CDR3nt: TGTGCCAGCAGTGACACCCAGACAGGGGCTACGCAGTATTTT
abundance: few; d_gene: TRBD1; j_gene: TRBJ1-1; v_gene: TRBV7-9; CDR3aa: CASNWGQGATEAFF; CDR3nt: TGTGCCAGCAACTGGGGACAGGGTGCGACTGAAGCTTTCTTT
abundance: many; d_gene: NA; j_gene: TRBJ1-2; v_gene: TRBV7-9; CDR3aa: CASSNDTQVYGYTF; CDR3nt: TGTGCCAGCAGCAACGACACCCAGGTCTATGGCTACACCTTC
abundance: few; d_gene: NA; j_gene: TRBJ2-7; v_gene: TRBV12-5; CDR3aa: CASGPRASPGEQYF; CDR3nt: TGTGCTAGTGGCCCTCGGGCCTCCCCCGGGGAGCAGTACTTC
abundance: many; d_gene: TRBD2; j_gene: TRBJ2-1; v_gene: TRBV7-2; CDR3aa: CASSFRRGGLLDEQFF; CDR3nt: TGTGCCAGCAGCTTCAGGCGGGGGGGCCTATTGGATGAGCAGTTCTTC
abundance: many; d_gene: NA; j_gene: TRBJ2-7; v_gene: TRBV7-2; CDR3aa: CASSLDRASYEQYF; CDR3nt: TGTGCCAGCAGCTTAGATAGGGCTTCCTACGAGCAGTACTTC
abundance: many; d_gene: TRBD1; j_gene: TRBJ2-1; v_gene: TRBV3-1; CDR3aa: CASSQGGLGQVYNEQFF; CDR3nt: TGTGCCAGCAGCCAAGGAGGGCTGGGACAGGTCTACAATGAGCAGTTCTTC
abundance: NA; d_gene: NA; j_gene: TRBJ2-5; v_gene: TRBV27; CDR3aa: CASSPRLVVVQETQYF; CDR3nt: TGTGCCAGCAGTCCCCGGTTGGTGGTCGTACAAGAGACCCAGTACTTC
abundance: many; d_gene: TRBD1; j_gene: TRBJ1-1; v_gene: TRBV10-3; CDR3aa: CAIRGTGDTEAFF; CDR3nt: TGTGCCATCAGGGGGACAGGGGACACTGAAGCTTTCTTT
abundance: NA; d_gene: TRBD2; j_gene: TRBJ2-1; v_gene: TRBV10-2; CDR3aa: CASRGLAGDYNEQFF; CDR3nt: TGCGCCAGCAGAGGACTAGCGGGAGACTACAATGAGCAGTTCTTC
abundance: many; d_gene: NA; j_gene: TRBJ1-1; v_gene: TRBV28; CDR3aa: CASRYKNTEAFF; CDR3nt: TGTGCCAGCAGATACAAGAACACTGAAGCTTTCTTT
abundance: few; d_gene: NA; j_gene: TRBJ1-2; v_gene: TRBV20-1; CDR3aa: CSAAPAANYGYTF; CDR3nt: TGCAGTGCCGCCCCCGCCGCTAACTATGGCTACACCTTC
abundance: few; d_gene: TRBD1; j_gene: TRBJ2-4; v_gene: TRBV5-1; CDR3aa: CASSWGQGSKRIQYF; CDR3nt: TGCGCCAGCAGCTGGGGACAGGGGTCAAAACGCATTCAGTACTTC
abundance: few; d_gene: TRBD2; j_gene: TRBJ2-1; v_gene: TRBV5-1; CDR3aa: CASSTSGSNEQFF; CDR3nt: TGCGCCAGCAGTACTAGCGGGAGTAATGAGCAGTTCTTC
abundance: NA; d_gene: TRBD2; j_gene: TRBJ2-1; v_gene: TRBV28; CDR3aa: CASSASSGPFYNEQFF; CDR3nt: TGTGCCAGCAGTGCTTCTAGCGGGCCGTTCTACAATGAGCAGTTCTTC
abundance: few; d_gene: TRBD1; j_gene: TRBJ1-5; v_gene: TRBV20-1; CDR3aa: CSARGSQGASQPQHF; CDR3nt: TGCAGTGCTAGAGGGTCACAGGGGGCGAGTCAGCCCCAGCATTTT
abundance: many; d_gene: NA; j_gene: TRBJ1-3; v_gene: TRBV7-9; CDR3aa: CASSLVSTGNTIYF; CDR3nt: TGTGCCAGCAGCTTAGTATCCACGGGAAACACCATATATTTT